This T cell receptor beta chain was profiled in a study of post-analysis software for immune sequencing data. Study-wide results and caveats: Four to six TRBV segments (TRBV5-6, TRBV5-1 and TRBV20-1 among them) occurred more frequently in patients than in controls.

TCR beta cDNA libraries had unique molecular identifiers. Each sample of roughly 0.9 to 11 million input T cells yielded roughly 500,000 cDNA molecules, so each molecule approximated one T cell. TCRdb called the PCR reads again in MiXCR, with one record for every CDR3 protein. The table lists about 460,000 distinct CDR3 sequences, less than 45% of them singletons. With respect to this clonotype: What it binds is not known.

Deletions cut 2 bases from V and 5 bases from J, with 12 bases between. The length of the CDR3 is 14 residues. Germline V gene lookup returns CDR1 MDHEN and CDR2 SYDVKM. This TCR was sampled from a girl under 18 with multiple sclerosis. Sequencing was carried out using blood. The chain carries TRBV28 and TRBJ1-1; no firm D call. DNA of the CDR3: TGTGCCAGCAGTTTAACGTCAGCTGGGACTGAAGCTTTCTTT. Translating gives CASSLTSAGTEAFF.